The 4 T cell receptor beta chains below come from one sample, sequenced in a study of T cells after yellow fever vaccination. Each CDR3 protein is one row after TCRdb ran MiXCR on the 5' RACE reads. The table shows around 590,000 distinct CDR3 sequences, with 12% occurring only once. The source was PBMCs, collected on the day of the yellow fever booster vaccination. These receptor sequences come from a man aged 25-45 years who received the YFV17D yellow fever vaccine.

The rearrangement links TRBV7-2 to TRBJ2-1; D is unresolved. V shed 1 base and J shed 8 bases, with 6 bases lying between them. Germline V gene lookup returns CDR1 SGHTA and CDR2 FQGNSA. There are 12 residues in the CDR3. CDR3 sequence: CASSLGPDEQFF. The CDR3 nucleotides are TGTGCCAGCAGCTTAGGCCCTGATGAGCAGTTCTTC.

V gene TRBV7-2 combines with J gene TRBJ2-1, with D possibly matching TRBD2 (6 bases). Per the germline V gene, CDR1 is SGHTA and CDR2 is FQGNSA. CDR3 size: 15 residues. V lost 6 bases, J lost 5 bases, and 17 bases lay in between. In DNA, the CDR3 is TGTGCCAGCAGTCCCCGGGGGAGTTCCCACAATGAGCAGTTCTTC. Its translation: CASSPRGSSHNEQFF.

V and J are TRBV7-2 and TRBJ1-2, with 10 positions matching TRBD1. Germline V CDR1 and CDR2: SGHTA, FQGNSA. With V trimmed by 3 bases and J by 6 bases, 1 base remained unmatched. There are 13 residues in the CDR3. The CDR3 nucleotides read TGTGCCAGCAGCTTTGGGACAGGGGATGGCTACACCTTC. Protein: CASSFGTGDGYTF.

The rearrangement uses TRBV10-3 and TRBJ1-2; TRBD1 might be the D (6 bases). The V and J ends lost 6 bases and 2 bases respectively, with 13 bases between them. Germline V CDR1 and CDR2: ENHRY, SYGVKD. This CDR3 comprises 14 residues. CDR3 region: CAIRPQGANYGYTF. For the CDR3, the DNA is TGTGCCATCAGACCACAGGGCGCGAACTATGGCTACACCTTC.